The present TCR beta chain was sequenced within a study of metastatic and nonmetastatic thyroid tumors (dated by TCRdb to 2020 to 2022). Context from the whole study: Repertoires from peripheral blood and from tumor or nodule tissue samples of malignant and benign thyroid patients were compared.

None of the patients had been given any treatment before thyroid surgery. Patient clinical samples collected from about 2012 to 2019 were retrospectively analysed using T-cell receptor beta sequencing. Results the study describes overall, beyond this receptor: In both blood and tumor samples, malignant tumors were reported to have significantly higher TCR beta diversity than benign nodules.

The protocol used for the library was PCR. The sample was run on an Illumina HiSeq 4000. The TCR beta-chain CDR3 region of each patient was profiled by high-throughput sequencing. The authors processed their data as follows. The researchers built a classifier to tell apart papillary thyroid cancer patients with distant metastasis, based on CDR3 differences among clinicopathological groups. To measure repertoire diversity the researchers used the Shannon index, while the Morisita-Horn index served to gauge how similar the tumor and blood repertoires were. Using fastp at Q25 and MiXCR, TCRdb reprocessed the public reads and kept productive beta chains. What appears here as the V and J calls and clone size reflects TCRdb's work, not the paper's. The sample table holds 75,000 to 95,000 clones, of which roughly an eighth were seen once. The biggest ten clones account for approximately 11% of the sample.

The CDR3 has 14 amino acids, counting the end cysteine and phenylalanine. Of all the DNA, just the CDR3 is kept, 42 bases in frame from base 1. Trimming at the junction amounts to 4 bases on V and 5 bases on J, and the germline ends lie 14 bases apart. The germline V gene (reference sequence) provides CDR1 GTSNPN and CDR2 SVGIG. This clone was found many times. What this receptor recognizes is not known. Per-base quality was not reported, and no clone a single base away is much larger than it. Rearrangement joined TRBV30 to TRBJ2-2; the D region possibly corresponds to TRBD1 (5 bases align). The clonotype comes from a female donor with papillary thyroid cancer or a benign thyroid nodule (not recorded which). Some clones in this sample may be carry-over from other donors' samples. Sequences were obtained from blood. The CDR3 has the sequence CAWTNFGATGELFF. The DNA sequence reads TGTGCCTGGACAAATTTTGGGGCAACCGGGGAGCTGTTTTTT.